A selection of T cell receptor beta chains follows, all from one sample in a study of shared clonotypes between healthy human individuals. Clones were sequenced by immunoSEQ multiplex PCR, and TCRdb holds only the in-frame ones, with some missing. This repertoire shows about 2.4 million clones, 80% to 95% found once; its top ten account for approximately 0.35%. Specimen: naive CD4+ T cells from PBMCs. All receptors derive from a man younger than 30 in good health. Some clones in this sample may be carry-over from other donors' samples. Both conserved end residues are part of each CDR3. The D gene is left open where the match is weak. Clone size appears in some rows only: once, few, many, or a class for an expanded clone.

.,.,TRBV9,TRBJ2-5,TGTGCCAGCAGCGTAGCTCCGGGCGGGGAGACCCAGTACTTC,CASSVAPGGETQYF
TRBD2,.,TRBV9,TRBJ2-2,TGTGCCAGCAGGGGACTAGCGGGAGACACCGGGGAGCTGTTTTTT,CASRGLAGDTGELFF
TRBD1,.,TRBV7-9,TRBJ1-1,TGTGCCAGCAGAGTCGGACAGGGTCACACTGAAGCTTTCTTT,CASRVGQGHTEAFF
.,once,TRBV7-2,TRBJ1-5,TGTGCCAGCAGCCCACAGGGAGGTTATCAGCCCCAGCATTTT,CASSPQGGYQPQHF
.,.,TRBV7-9,TRBJ2-7,TGTGCCAGCAGCTCCAATCGACAGAACAGCTACGAGCAGTACTTC,CASSSNRQNSYEQYF
.,.,TRBV5-1,TRBJ2-2,TGCGCCAGCAGCTTGGTGTTGGGGCACGGCACCGGGGAGCTGTTTTTT,CASSLVLGHGTGELFF
.,.,TRBV20-1,TRBJ2-5,TGCAGTGCCCGGATCGCCTCTGCCCAGTACTTC,CSARIASAQYF
.,.,TRBV5-1,TRBJ2-3,TGCGCCAGCAGCGTCGGGGGTGGCGATACGCAGTATTTT,CASSVGGGDTQYF
TRBD1,.,TRBV28,TRBJ1-6,TGTGCCAGCAGTCGGACAGGGGTTTCACCCCTCCACTTT,CASSRTGVSPLHF
.,.,TRBV18,TRBJ1-1,TGTGCCAGCTCACCAGCGGACGGGGGCACTGAAGCTTTCTTT,CASSPADGGTEAFF
.,.,TRBV29-1,TRBJ2-3,TGCAGCGTTAACGACGGCACAGATACGCAGTATTTT,CSVNDGTDTQYF
.,.,TRBV5-8,TRBJ1-5,TGTGCCAGCAAAGGACAGACTTTCAATCAGCCCCAGCATTTT,CASKGQTFNQPQHF